This TCR beta chain was retrieved from a study of T cell clones after liver transplantation. Sequencing was performed with immunoSEQ multiplex PCR; in TCRdb, only in-frame clones are kept and a portion is missing. The repertoire has more than 45,000 clones, about two thirds of them found once; the top ten carry approximately 2.8%. The germline gives CDR1 MNHNY, CDR2 SVGAGI (reference sequence). The CDR3 has 16 residues. V was cut by 7 bases and J by 2 bases, with 18 bases left in between. A single count supports this clone. The V and J genes are TRBV6-6 and TRBJ1-5; D call uncertain. The TCR was taken from a human patient who received a liver transplant. T cells may partly derive from the graft donor. The specimen was CD4+ T cells from blood, collected at the approximately 15-month timepoint. CDR3 region: CASTNGGLGGNQPQHF. DNA for the CDR3: TGTGCCAGCACCAACGGCGGTTTGGGTGGCAATCAGCCCCAGCATTTT.